This entry features one T cell receptor (beta chain) sequence. Its antigen is unknown. Per-base quality was not reported, and no clone a single base away is much larger than it. The data derive from a study of control samples from healthy donors and cancer patients (dated by TCRdb to 2018 to 2020). Library creation used the immunoSEQ multiplex PCR assay. TCRdb carries this immuneACCESS record with in-frame sequences only. Its versions omit some clonotypes, under half of them owing to an unresolved V gene in the studies checked, with the rest unexplained. Counted in this sample were around 58,000 clones; about 96% of them appeared once. About 1% of the sample goes to the ten largest clones. Sequencing was done on a sample of blood. The sequence was collected from a woman between 18 and 29 years old in good health.

The DNA reads as follows: TGTGCCACCAGCTTTGGGGGTACGAGCTCCTACGAGCAGTACTTC. Translated, this gives CATSFGGTSSYEQYF. The chain couples TRBV15 to TRBJ2-7; the D segment may tentatively be TRBD1 or TRBD2, each giving 5 matched bases. Taken from cysteine to phenylalanine, the CDR3 has 15 residues. Just the 45-base CDR3 DNA is kept, in frame starting at base 1. Based on the germline V gene (reference sequence), the CDR1 and CDR2 sequences are LNHNV and YYDKDF. V is cut by 5 bases and J by 0 bases, and the space between the germline ends is 14 bases.